This T cell receptor beta chain was captured in a study of cytomegalovirus exposure and HLA in healthy donors. Overall study results and limits: In a later analysis, compared with equally common non-associated chains, HLA-associated beta chains were more expanded.

To note about this clone: Its cognate antigen is unknown.

PCR amplification relied on 60 Vbeta primers (plus 13 Jbeta primers). Profiled with immunoSEQ multiplex PCR; TCRdb holds only in-frame clones, not every one. Of over 80,000 clones in the sample, approximately 80% were seen once. Germline CDR1 reads MNHNY; CDR2 reads SVGAGI (reference sequence). This CDR3 has 14 amino acids. J lost 4 bases, V lost 2 bases, and 2 bases had no gene match. The sample taken for sequencing was PBMCs. The clonotype comes from a man aged 35 to 55 in good health and CMV-seronegative. The chain couples TRBV6-6 to TRBJ1-5, with 7 bases lining up with TRBD1. The chain's CDR3 is CASSYGTENQPQHF. The CDR3 DNA sequence: TGTGCCAGCAGTTACGGGACAGAGAATCAGCCCCAGCATTTT.